Here is one T cell receptor (beta chain) with its context. Its antigen remains unidentified. The CDR3 is 15 residues long. The germline CDR1 and CDR2 sequences are SEHNR and FQNEAQ (reference sequence). Trimming took 5 bases from V and 2 from J, leaving 15 bases between them. These data originate in a study of beta chain features in type 1 diabetes. Study observations and caveats: There were fewer insertions and more deletions at the VDJ junctions of type 1 diabetes patients.

By way of CD45RO/CCR7/CD25/CD127/CD95/CD27, the CD4+ regulatory, stem cell-like memory, central memory and naive cells were sorted. Reverse transcription of all isolated RNA meant that expressed TCRB transcripts were sequenced. Some clones are missing from TCRdb's copy, which holds only in-frame ones; the method was immunoSEQ multiplex PCR. The data hold 360,000 or so clones, with 15% to 20% observed a single time. The chain employs TRBV7-9 and TRBJ2-5, with no clear D. The receptor was isolated from a woman between 18 and 29 years old in good health. Sequences were obtained from naive CD4+ T cells from blood. The CDR3 region has the DNA TGTGCCAGCAGCCTCCTTCTAACCCAACAAGAGACCCAGTACTTC. Its translation: CASSLLLTQQETQYF.